This record looks at one T cell receptor beta chain sequence and its context. The germline V gene has CDR1 LNHDA and CDR2 SQIVND (reference sequence). With 1 base removed from V and 2 bases from J, the gap between germline ends came to 5 bases. The CDR3 runs 13 residues. The data derive from a study of T cell changes during pregnancy in multiple sclerosis. The protocol was immunoSEQ multiplex PCR, while the TCRdb copy is restricted to in-frame clones and leaves out a portion. The sample holds over 80,000 clones, 90% seen once. This sequence joins TRBV19 and TRBJ1-2; D is possibly TRBD1 (5 bases). This TCR was sampled from a female donor in good health, enrolled as a control in a pregnancy study. The sample in question was peripheral blood, obtained in the second trimester of pregnancy. This CDR3 reads CASSIGGNYGYTF. For the CDR3, the DNA is TGTGCCAGTAGTATAGGGGGCAACTATGGCTACACCTTC.